The entry below describes one T cell receptor beta chain. The sample belongs to a study of T cell responses to AZD1222 COVID-19 vaccine. Some clones are missing from TCRdb's copy, which holds only in-frame ones; the method was immunoSEQ multiplex PCR. The table records more than 85,000 clones, roughly nine tenths of them present only once. This CDR3 region has 15 residues. The V gene lost 3 bases and the J gene lost 2 bases, with 13 bases spanning the gap. Germline-derived CDR1 and CDR2 are SGHTA and FQGNSA. This chain links TRBV7-2 with TRBJ1-2, with D possibly matching TRBD1 (5 bases). This sequence originates from an adult in good health. Sequences were derived from peripheral blood, sampled on day 0 of AZD1222 vaccination. The DNA of the CDR3 is TGTGCCAGCAGCTTCCCGGGAGGGGCCAACTATGGCTACACCTTC. It specifies CASSFPGGANYGYTF.